Listed below are T cell receptor beta chains from one sample, sequenced in a study of blood T cell repertoires in COVID-19. The data were produced by immunoSEQ multiplex PCR, yet TCRdb's version contains in-frame clones alone and is incomplete. The table includes hundreds of thousands of clones, around 89% detected once. Sequencing was done on a sample of peripheral blood. The source is a woman between 40 and 55 years old who had recovered from COVID-19. Both conserved end residues are part of each CDR3. D genes are given only for firm matches.

J | V | D | length | CDR3
TRBJ2-1 | TRBV7-6 | TRBD2 | 16 | CASSPWLGLGVNEQFF
TRBJ2-1 | TRBV4-3 | TRBD2 | 18 | CASSQEGPSGSSYNEQFF
TRBJ2-3 | TRBV7-2 | TRBD2 | 15 | CASSSGTSGSGTQYF
TRBJ2-2 | TRBV19 | TRBD2 | 14 | CATTGGAHTGELFF
TRBJ1-1 | TRBV11-1 | NA | 11 | CASTGNTEAFF
TRBJ2-7 | TRBV27 | TRBD2 | 12 | CASTARGGIVYF
TRBJ1-2 | TRBV4-3 | NA | 14 | CASSQVGNPGGYTF
TRBJ2-1 | TRBV7-9 | TRBD2 | 17 | CASSPRTSGRQYNEQFF
TRBJ1-4 | TRBV19 | TRBD1 | 13 | CASAGQVNEKLFF
TRBJ1-2 | TRBV5-4 | NA | 15 | CASSLEVGRSDGYTF
TRBJ2-7 | TRBV6-2/TRBV6-3 | TRBD2 | 16 | CASSRPTSGMSDEQYF
TRBJ2-4 | TRBV7-9 | NA | 12 | CASSSHGGFGYF
TRBJ2-1 | TRBV19 | NA | 17 | CASSPLQAPPGINEQFF
TRBJ1-3 | TRBV7-2 | NA | 16 | CASSLGAPSSGNTIYF
TRBJ2-5 | TRBV18 | TRBD2 | 17 | CASSRTSGSRGEETQYF
TRBJ2-1 | TRBV28 | TRBD2 | 14 | CASRGSGRLMEQFF
TRBJ1-6 | TRBV30 | TRBD1 | 15 | CAWSRDRGLDSPLHF
TRBJ1-4 | TRBV6-5 | NA | 16 | CASSYLPGSRSEKLFF
TRBJ2-2 | TRBV3-1/TRBV3-2 | NA | 11 | CASSRAGELFF
TRBJ1-5 | TRBV4-2 | NA | 15 | CASSQDVGGGQPQHF
TRBJ1-1 | TRBV28 | NA | 13 | CASSLRVNTEAFF
TRBJ1-5 | TRBV24-1 | NA | 15 | CATSDPDSPNQPQHF
TRBJ2-7 | TRBV11-2 | NA | 15 | CASSLVAGQYYEQYF
TRBJ2-3 | TRBV7-9 | NA | 13 | CASGPASTDTQYF
TRBJ2-1 | TRBV6-5 | NA | 14 | CASKVASAYNEQFF
TRBJ1-5 | TRBV12-3/TRBV12-4 | NA | 12 | CASTDGGQPQHF
TRBJ2-7 | TRBV6-5 | TRBD1 | 16 | CASSYIGTGGSYEQYF
TRBJ2-2 | TRBV5-1 | TRBD1 | 15 | CASSLGIGQAQGLFF
TRBJ2-1 | TRBV6-2/TRBV6-3 | NA | 13 | CASSYATANEQFF
TRBJ2-7 | TRBV19 | NA | 14 | CASSPGTRGLGEYF
TRBJ2-7 | TRBV11-1 | TRBD2 | 15 | CASSWGLAGGYEQYF
TRBJ1-2 | TRBV29-1 | NA | 12 | CSVGGGPYGYTF